Shown below are 30 T cell receptor beta chains from a single sample sequenced in a study of CD8 T cells in ankylosing spondylitis. TCRdb re-derived calls from the 5' RACE reads in MiXCR, one entry per CDR3 protein. The sample shows about 250,000 distinct CDR3 sequences, more than 9% of them seen only once. Material for sequencing was blood, either unsorted or a sorted T cell fraction (not recorded which). Source of these receptors: a male donor with ankylosing spondylitis or in good health (not recorded which).

The V call is TRBV7-9, the J call TRBJ2-3; possibly TRBD2 for D (6 bases). There are 15 residues in the CDR3. Trimming pared 5 bases from V and 7 bases from J, leaving 19 bases between. CDR1 SEHNR and CDR2 FQNEAQ come from the germline V gene (reference sequence). CDR3 loop: CASSPGGSVTYTQYF. The CDR3 DNA reads TGTGCCAGCAGCCCCGGAGGGTCCGTCACCTATACGCAGTATTTT.

This clonotype has a count of ten or more. This sequence joins TRBV14 and TRBJ1-4, with a possible D match to TRBD1 (6 bases). CDR3 length: 15 amino acids. The V end lost 4 bases, the J end lost 5 bases, and 14 bases lay between the germline ends. Germline values: CDR1 SGHDN, CDR2 FVKESK. The CDR3 sequence is CASSPSGTWNEKLFF. CDR3 nucleotide sequence: TGTGCCAGCAGCCCATCCGGGACATGGAATGAAAAACTGTTTTTT.

This clonotype was found many times. The chain uses TRBV7-9 and TRBJ2-5; the D is unclear. This CDR3 contains 14 residues. Germline CDR1 is SEHNR and CDR2 is FQNEAQ (reference sequence). Trimming took off 1 base at V and 5 bases at J, with 11 bases between the two ends. The DNA for the CDR3 is TGTGCCAGCAGCTTAGGGCCTCCGTGGGAGACCCAGTACTTC. It translates to CASSLGPPWETQYF.

V usage is TRBV18 and J usage is TRBJ2-7; weak D call: TRBD2 (5 bases). The CDR3 consists of 15 residues. CDR1 and CDR2 (germline): KGHSH, LQKENI. Trimming cost V 3 bases and J 3 bases, with 15 bases left between them. CDR3 residues: CASSPLGSGDYEQYF. The CDR3, as DNA: TGTGCCAGCTCACCCCTAGGGAGCGGAGACTACGAGCAGTACTTC.

This clonotype was observed at least ten times. The rearrangement links TRBV6-5 to TRBJ1-2, with TRBD1 identical over 7 bases. Germline V gene data show CDR1 as MNHEY and CDR2 as SVGAGI. This CDR3 region has 16 residues. The ends lost 7 bases at V and 2 bases at J; junction bases unmatched: 13. CDR3 sequence reads: CASTLVSGQANYGYTF. The CDR3 coding sequence is TGTGCCAGCACTTTAGTCTCCGGACAGGCGAACTATGGCTACACCTTC.

This clonotype has at least ten counts. The J gene is TRBJ2-1, the V gene TRBV24-1; D perhaps matches TRBD2 (5 bases). Between the trimmed V and J ends, which lost 4 bases and 5 bases, there was a span of 14 bases. The CDR3 is 15 amino acids. In germline, CDR1 is KGHDR, CDR2 SFDVKD. CDR3 sequence: CATSDAGLINNEQFF. CDR3 nucleotides: TGTGCCACCAGTGACGCAGGACTCATCAACAATGAGCAGTTCTTC.

This clonotype has a count of ten or more. The V gene is TRBV21-1, the J gene TRBJ2-3; the table's D call, TRBD1, was not checked against the DNA. TRBV21-1 is described as a pseudogene. There are 15 residues in the CDR3. The CDR3 bases are TGTGCCAGCAGTACCTGGGGACAGCCGTCAGATACGCAGTATTTT. Protein: CASSTWGQPSDTQYF.

In its sample, this clonotype was seen many times. The V and J genes are TRBV15 and TRBJ1-2; no reliable D call. This CDR3 spans 14 amino acids. Germline loops: CDR1 LNHNV, CDR2 YYDKDF (reference sequence). Trimming removed 5 bases from V and 6 bases from J, with 16 bases in between. Here the CDR3 DNA reads TGTGCCACCAGCCCGAAAAAGTCCGGGAATGGCTACACCTTC. Encoded protein: CATSPKKSGNGYTF.

Ten or more counts support this clonotype. The rearrangement joins TRBV20-1 to TRBJ2-1; 11 bases align to TRBD2. Germline loops: CDR1 DFQATT, CDR2 SNEGSKA (reference sequence). The CDR3 spans 14 residues. V trimming: 6 bases; J trimming: 3 bases; junction bases outside the gene matches: 4. The CDR3 region is CSAPGLADYNEQFF. Written as DNA, the CDR3 is TGCAGTGCACCGGGACTAGCGGACTACAATGAGCAGTTCTTC.

This clonotype was observed at least ten times. V is TRBV7-2 and J is TRBJ2-1; 8 nucleotides agree with TRBD2. V lost 3 bases to trimming and J lost 6 bases; unmatched junction nucleotides: 7. The length of the CDR3 is 15 residues. In germline, CDR1 is SGHTA, CDR2 FQGNSA. CDR3 DNA: TGTGCCAGCAGCTTGATAGCGGGGCCCTCCAATGAGCAGTTCTTC. Translated, it gives CASSLIAGPSNEQFF.

This clonotype was counted many times. V usage is TRBV7-9 and J usage is TRBJ2-3, with no clear D. The CDR3 is made up of 15 amino acids. The germline V and J ends were trimmed by 6 bases and 2 bases, with 15 bases remaining between them. Germline CDR1 is SEHNR and CDR2 is FQNEAQ (reference sequence). The CDR3 protein is CASSLEAPNTDTQYF. The CDR3 DNA is TGTGCCAGCAGTCTAGAGGCCCCTAACACAGATACGCAGTATTTT.

Many counts were recorded for this clonotype. This chain links TRBV29-1 with TRBJ2-7; no clear D gene. The V and J ends lost 4 bases and 5 bases respectively, with 9 bases between them. Looked up from germline, CDR1 is SQVTM and CDR2 is ANQGSEA. This CDR3 region has 11 residues. The CDR3 here is CSVVGFNEQYF. The CDR3 DNA reads as TGCAGCGTTGTGGGGTTTAACGAGCAGTACTTC.

Regarding this clonotype: At one end, the junction sequence differs from germline, possibly due to a read error. The V and J genes are TRBV7-9 and TRBJ1-5; D gene ambiguous. The CDR3 totals 14 residues. Germline V lookup: CDR1 SEHNR, CDR2 FQNEAQ (reference sequence). CDR3 region: CVSSLEGGNQPQHF. In nucleotides, the CDR3 is TGTGTCAGCAGCTTAGAGGGAGGGAATCAGCCCCAGCATTTT.

This clonotype was counted at least ten times. The chain carries TRBV6-4 and TRBJ2-3; 11 bases agree with TRBD2. The trim removed 4 bases at V and 3 bases at J, leaving 0 bases unmatched. CDR1 and CDR2 from the germline V gene are MRHNA and SNTAGT. The CDR3 totals 14 residues. The CDR3 is CASSGTSGTDTQYF. CDR3 nucleotide sequence: TGTGCCAGCAGTGGGACTAGCGGGACAGATACGCAGTATTTT.

This clonotype was observed a handful of times. V usage is TRBV6-4 and J usage is TRBJ1-5; 7 nucleotides line up with TRBD1. Germline values: CDR1 MRHNA, CDR2 SNTAGT. V trimming: 8 bases; J trimming: 4 bases; junction bases outside the gene matches: 11. The CDR3 has 15 amino acids. In nucleotides, the CDR3 is TGTGCCAGCGGCCACAGGGGCTTGGGTAATCAGCCCCAGCATTTT. Translated: CASGHRGLGNQPQHF.

This clonotype was observed many times. CDR3 sequence (DNA): TGTGCCAGCAGCCATGGGACGGCCTCGGGCAATCAGCCCCAGCATTTT. This gives the protein CASSHGTASGNQPQHF. The chain uses TRBV6-1 and TRBJ1-5, with D maybe TRBD1 (5 bases). Per germline, CDR1 MNHNS and CDR2 SASEGT. The V end was cut by 6 bases, the J end by 2 bases, with 17 bases between. The length of the CDR3 is 16 residues.

In this sample, this clonotype turned up a few times. The chain employs TRBV30 and TRBJ1-1, with TRBD1 as a possible D gene (5 bases). V shed 3 bases and J shed 5 bases, with 13 bases lying between them. CDR1 and CDR2 from the germline V gene are GTSNPN and SVGIG (reference sequence). The CDR3 length is 13 residues. This CDR3 reads CAWSRGVNTEAFF. The CDR3 coding sequence is TGTGCCTGGAGCCGAGGGGTAAATACTGAAGCTTTCTTT.

This clonotype has at least ten counts. V usage is TRBV20-1 and J usage is TRBJ1-1; a possible D gene is TRBD1 (5 bases). Germline V gene lookup returns CDR1 DFQATT and CDR2 SNEGSKA (reference sequence). Trimming removed 3 bases at V and 2 bases at J, with 13 bases between. The CDR3 is 14 amino acids. In DNA, the CDR3 is TGCAGTGCTAGGGCGGGGGGGGTTAACACTGAAGCTTTCTTT. The encoded protein is CSARAGGVNTEAFF.

In its sample, this clonotype was seen many times. The V and J genes are TRBV7-9 and TRBJ1-2; a possible D gene is TRBD1 (5 bases). From germline, CDR1 is SEHNR and CDR2 FQNEAQ (reference sequence). Trimming pared 1 base from V and 8 bases from J, leaving 11 bases between. The CDR3 loop spans 13 amino acids. This CDR3 is CASSLVTESGYTF. The DNA for the CDR3 is TGTGCCAGCAGCTTAGTGACAGAAAGCGGCTACACCTTC.

This clonotype was seen ten or more times. V gene TRBV7-2 combines with J gene TRBJ2-3, with 12 bases lining up with TRBD2. Trimming cost V 1 base and J 12 bases; bases outside gene matches: 11. The CDR3 totals 16 residues. From germline, CDR1 is SGHTA and CDR2 FQGNSA. This CDR3 is CASSLDSTSGRGKQYF. In nucleotides, the CDR3 is TGTGCCAGCAGCTTAGACTCGACTAGCGGGAGAGGGAAACAGTATTTT.

This clonotype showed up just a few times. The V and J genes are TRBV15 and TRBJ2-3, with no clear D. CDR1 LNHNV and CDR2 YYDKDF come from the germline V gene (reference sequence). CDR3 size: 16 residues. V was trimmed by 0 bases and J by 1 base, leaving 11 bases between them. The CDR3 region is CATSRDFAAGTDTQYF. Written as DNA, the CDR3 is TGTGCCACCAGCAGAGACTTCGCGGCGGGCACAGATACGCAGTATTTT.

This clonotype was detected only a few times. The rearrangement joins TRBV12-3 or TRBV12-4 to TRBJ1-2; possible D gene TRBD1, 6 bases. The CDR3 length is 15 residues. V was trimmed by 4 bases and J by 6 bases, leaving 18 bases between them. The CDR3 DNA is TGTGCCAGCAGTTCATCCTGGGACATTAGAAATGGCTACACCTTC. Encoded protein: CASSSSWDIRNGYTF.

V gene TRBV5-1 combines with J gene TRBJ2-7; TRBD1 aligns across 8 bases. The CDR3 runs to 14 residues. Looked up from germline, CDR1 is SGHRS and CDR2 is YFSETQ. With 4 bases clipped from V and 2 bases from J, the junction kept 5 bases outside the gene matches. The CDR3: CASSEAGGTYEQYF. CDR3 DNA sequence: TGCGCCAGCAGCGAGGCAGGGGGCACCTACGAGCAGTACTTC.

This clonotype was observed many times. The chain's CDR3 is CASGLGRDFSYEQYF. The CDR3 region has the DNA TGTGCTAGTGGTTTGGGACGGGACTTCTCCTACGAGCAGTACTTC. This sequence joins TRBV12-5 and TRBJ2-7; possibly TRBD2 for D (6 bases). V was shortened by 1 base and J by 0 bases, with 10 bases between the two germline ends. Germline V CDR1 and CDR2: LGHNT, FRNRAP. This CDR3 spans 15 amino acids.

This clonotype was recorded many times. The chain couples TRBV12-3 or TRBV12-4 to TRBJ2-1; unclear D gene. Between the trimmed V and J ends, which lost 3 bases and 9 bases, there was a span of 12 bases. This CDR3 spans 13 amino acids. The CDR3 DNA reads TGTGCCAGCAGTTTCACACTGGATACTGAGCAGTTCTTC. This sequence encodes CASSFTLDTEQFF.

About this clonotype: One junction end does not reproduce the germline sequence, and a read error may be involved. The J gene is TRBJ2-5, the V gene TRBV4-2, with 7 bases lining up with TRBD1. This CDR3 is built from 15 residues. Germline CDR1 and CDR2: LGHNA and YNFKEQ. This chain's CDR3 is CASSPPGQSKEAQYF. As DNA, the CDR3 is TGTGCCAGCAGCCCGCCGGGACAGTCAAAAGAGGCCCAGTACTTC.

There are a few counts of this clonotype. The chain couples TRBV27 to TRBJ2-5, with TRBD1 as a possible D gene (6 bases). From germline, CDR1 is MNHEY and CDR2 SMNVEV (reference sequence). The CDR3 consists of 17 residues. The V end was cut by 8 bases, the J end by 5 bases, with 27 bases between. The DNA of the CDR3 is TGTGCCAGCGGTAGGCAACTTAGGACAGTCCCAATGGAGACCCAGTACTTC. It codes for CASGRQLRTVPMETQYF.

This clonotype was counted many times. The chain is built from TRBV20-1 and TRBJ2-7, with D perhaps matching TRBD2 (6 bases). Germline CDR1 reads DFQATT; CDR2 reads SNEGSKA (reference sequence). The CDR3 totals 12 residues. The CDR3 spells CSAGSRDYEQYF. The CDR3 DNA sequence: TGCAGCGCGGGAAGCCGGGACTACGAGCAGTACTTC.

The sample holds many counts of this clonotype. The chain links TRBV5-1 to TRBJ2-7, with TRBD1 matching over 7 bases. This CDR3 has 14 amino acids. CDR1 and CDR2 from the germline V gene are SGHRS and YFSETQ. With 0 bases clipped from V and 4 bases from J, the junction kept 4 bases outside the gene matches. CDR3 in DNA: TGCGCCAGCAGCTTGGGGGACAGAAAATACGAGCAGTACTTC. Residues: CASSLGDRKYEQYF.

In this sample, this clonotype turned up many times. This chain joins TRBV10-3 and TRBJ2-1, with a weak D call TRBD2 (5 bases). From germline, CDR1 is ENHRY and CDR2 SYGVKD. V lost 8 bases and J lost 6, with 14 bases in between. The CDR3 consists of 13 residues. CDR3 loop: CAIFSGEANEQFF. The DNA for the CDR3 is TGTGCCATCTTCTCCGGGGAAGCCAATGAGCAGTTCTTC.